This T cell receptor (beta chain) was profiled in a study of T cell clonality in common variable immunodeficiency. General study findings and limits: Reportedly, TCR beta sequences from common variable immunodeficiency showed fewer deletions and N-nucleotide insertions.

Libraries were prepared by immunoSEQ multiplex PCR; TCRdb keeps only in-frame clonotypes and omits some of them. The sample includes some 22,000 clones, none of them occurring once. The CDR3 length is 12 residues. Germline CDR1 MNHEY, CDR2 SVGEGT. V lost 2 bases to trimming and J lost 4 bases, with 4 bases between them. This clone was seen repeatedly, ten times or more. Antigen: not known. The observed sequence ends 3 residues before the CDR3 terminus, with the missing tail filled in from the germline J gene. The clonotype comes from a human donor with common variable immunodeficiency. What was sequenced was peripheral blood mononuclear cells. J is TRBJ2-3 and V is TRBV6-2 or TRBV6-3; D is uncertain. The sequenced CDR3 bases are TGTGCCAGCAGTTACCAGTCAGATACG. Protein product: CASSYQSDT. The whole CDR3 sequence reads CASSYQSDTQYF.